Below, 19 T cell receptor beta chains from the same sample are listed, as sequenced in a study of T cells in Graves' hyperthyroidism and ophthalmopathy. Regions amplified from RNA transcripts were the TCR beta CDR3 regions. A first-round RT-PCR of the TCR CDR3 used the HTBI primer set. MiXCR was run by TCRdb on the multiplex PCR reads, yielding one entry per CDR3 protein. The repertoire holds over 650,000 distinct CDR3 sequences, with roughly 17% as singletons. Input material: blood. The receptor set was obtained from a young man with Graves' hyperthyroidism.

Details on this clonotype: A much larger clone lies one base from this, so it may be a read error. V and J are TRBV12-3 or TRBV12-4 and TRBJ1-5; TRBD1 might be the D (5 bases). CDR3 size: 13 residues. Here the CDR3 DNA reads TGTACCAGCAGGATGACAGAGAAATTGCCCCAGCATTTT. It is translated as CTSRMTEKLPQHF.

V usage is TRBV6-2 or TRBV6-3 and J usage is TRBJ2-1; 8 nucleotides agree with TRBD2. The trim removed 6 bases at V and 12 bases at J, leaving 13 bases unmatched. Germline CDR1 reads MNHEY; CDR2 reads SVGEGT. The CDR3 is made up of 14 amino acids. CDR3 nucleotides: TGTGCCAGCAGGCCGGGACTAGTTGGGTTAAGGCAGTTCTTC. Residues: CASRPGLVGLRQFF.

In this sample, this clonotype turned up many times. This chain uses TRBV7-9 with TRBJ2-7; D is undetermined. CDR1 is SEHNR and CDR2 is FQNEAQ in the germline V gene (reference sequence). Between the trimmed V and J ends, which lost 4 bases and 7 bases, there was a span of 14 bases. This CDR3 has 13 residues. CDR3 nucleotide sequence: TGTGCCAGCAGCTCACCGACGCGTGGGGAGCAGTACTTC. It is translated as CASSSPTRGEQYF.

This rearrangement joins TRBV28 to TRBJ1-6; possible D gene TRBD1, 5 bases. Germline V gene data show CDR1 as MDHEN and CDR2 as SYDVKM. V was cut by 4 bases and J by 14 bases, with 18 bases left in between. CDR3 length equals 14 residues. Written as DNA, the CDR3 is TGTGCCAGCAGTTCGTCCCCAATTGGAGGGGCCCTCCACTTT. Translated: CASSSSPIGGALHF.

This clonotype has just a few counts. CDR3: CATLSGRAQETQYF. CDR3 coding DNA: TGTGCCACTCTTAGCGGGAGGGCCCAAGAGACCCAGTACTTC. This sequence joins TRBV6-2 or TRBV6-3 and TRBJ2-5, with 11 bases aligning to TRBD2. V shed 10 bases, J shed 1 base, and the junction held 5 bases outside the gene matches. The CDR3 is 14 amino acids. CDR1 and CDR2 from the germline V gene are MNHEY and SVGEGT.

There are many counts of this clonotype. This rearrangement joins TRBV12-3 or TRBV12-4 to TRBJ2-7; D uncertain. V lost 1 base and J 3 bases, leaving 4 bases between the germline ends. The CDR3 length is 12 residues. Here the CDR3 DNA reads TGTGCCAGCAGTTTAGAGAACTACGAGCAGTACTTC. It yields the protein CASSLENYEQYF.

Notes on this clonotype: The junction shows a germline mismatch at one end, possibly a read error. The chain uses TRBV20-1 and TRBJ2-7, with D perhaps matching TRBD2 (5 bases). Germline loops: CDR1 DFQATT, CDR2 SNEGSKA (reference sequence). The CDR3 consists of 18 residues. In DNA form, the CDR3 reads TGCGGTGCTAGAGATCTTATCGCGTGGGAGCGGAGCGCCTACGAGCAGTACTTC. It specifies CGARDLIAWERSAYEQYF.

This clonotype appeared many times. The gene calls are TRBV6-5 and TRBJ2-1, with TRBD1 matching 7 bases. Germline-derived CDR1 and CDR2 are MNHEY and SVGAGI. V was clipped by 7 bases and J by 2 bases; unmatched bases: 11. The CDR3 length is 16 residues. CDR3 in DNA: TGTGCCAGCATCGACAGGGTTAGGTCGACCTACAATGAGCAGTTCTTC. It codes for CASIDRVRSTYNEQFF.

In this sample, this clonotype turned up a few times. The chain recombines TRBV7-9 with TRBJ2-3; a possible D gene is TRBD1 (5 bases). Germline V gene sequence: CDR1 SEHNR, CDR2 FQNEAQ (reference sequence). Trimming left V 11 bases short and J 0 bases short, with 15 bases between. This CDR3 comprises 14 residues. The CDR3 here is CAADTAGSTDTQYF. The CDR3 DNA reads TGTGCCGCGGACACGGCAGGGAGCACAGATACGCAGTATTTT.

The chain uses TRBV9 and TRBJ1-3; no reliable D call. Looked up from germline, CDR1 is SGDLS and CDR2 is YYNGEE. CDR3 length: 14 residues. V was cut by 2 bases and J by 0 bases, with 6 bases left in between. This CDR3 reads CASSVELSGNTIYF. In DNA form, the CDR3 reads TGTGCCAGCAGCGTCGAGCTCTCTGGAAACACCATATATTTT.

This clonotype was counted ten times or more. V is TRBV29-1 and J is TRBJ2-5; TRBD1 matches 7 bases. The CDR3 spans 13 residues. The junction had 10 bases not matched to a gene; V was cut back by 7 bases and J by 5 bases. Germline V gene lookup returns CDR1 SQVTM and CDR2 ANQGSEA. CDR3 in amino acids: CSAGQVDLETQYF. For the CDR3, the DNA is TGCAGCGCCGGACAGGTTGATTTGGAGACCCAGTACTTC. Together with reference TRBV29-1 and TRBJ2-5, the CDR3 gives the full variable domain: SAVISQKPSRDICQRGTSLTIQCQVDSQVTMMFWYRQQPGQSLTLIATANQGSEATYESGFVIDKFPISRPNLTFSTLTVSNMSPEDSSIYLCSAGQVDLETQYFGPGTRLLVL.

This sequence joins TRBV6-1 and TRBJ2-5, with a weak D call TRBD2 (5 bases). Germline V gene lookup returns CDR1 MNHNS and CDR2 SASEGT. Trimming removed 7 bases at V and 5 bases at J, with 8 bases between. The CDR3 contains 11 residues. The CDR3: CASKEAETQYF. CDR3 sequence (DNA): TGTGCCAGCAAGGAGGCGGAGACCCAGTACTTC.

This chain uses TRBV28 with TRBJ2-5, with D possibly called TRBD1 or TRBD2 (5 bases each). The V gene lost 6 bases and the J gene lost 4 bases, with 15 bases spanning the gap. Germline CDR1 MDHEN, CDR2 SYDVKM. The CDR3 consists of 14 residues. CDR3 bases: TGTGCCAGCAGCGAACTCCGGGACCTAGAGACCCAGTACTTC. It encodes CASSELRDLETQYF.

This clonotype has ten or more counts. This chain uses TRBV20-1 with TRBJ2-1; TRBD2 matches 7 bases. Germline CDR1 DFQATT, CDR2 SNEGSKA (reference sequence). V trimming: 6 bases; J trimming: 6 bases; junction bases outside the gene matches: 17. This CDR3 is 16 amino acids long. The CDR3 DNA reads TGCAGTGCCCCTCTGGGAGGATGGACGGGGGGCAATGAGCAGTTCTTC. It translates to CSAPLGGWTGGNEQFF.

This clonotype was seen repeatedly, ten times or more. The rearrangement joins TRBV6-2 or TRBV6-3 to TRBJ2-3, with 10 bases identical to TRBD2. Germline lookup yields CDR1 MNHEY and CDR2 SVGEGT. The CDR3 sequence is 15 residues long. V gave up 2 bases and J gave up 6 bases; unmatched junction bases: 5. For the CDR3, the DNA is TGTGCCAGCAGTTACCCCGGGACTAGCGCGGATACGCAGTATTTT. It is translated as CASSYPGTSADTQYF.

This clonotype occurred many times. The chain carries TRBV12-5 and TRBJ2-7; no clear D gene. The CDR3 loop spans 11 amino acids. Germline CDR1 is LGHNT and CDR2 is FRNRAP. Between the trimmed V and J ends, which lost 0 bases and 4 bases, there was a span of 1 base. The CDR3 loop is CASGLVYEQYF. The CDR3 DNA sequence: TGTGCTAGTGGTTTGGTATACGAGCAGTACTTC.

V and J are TRBV4-3 and TRBJ2-7; 7 nucleotides align to TRBD2. CDR1 is LGHNA, CDR2 YSLEER, per germline. With 2 bases clipped from V and 5 bases from J, the junction kept 3 bases outside the gene matches. CDR3 length: 13 amino acids. CDR3 bases: TGCGCCAGCAGCCAACCCGGGAGGAACGAGCAGTACTTC. Its protein is CASSQPGRNEQYF.

This clonotype was counted at least ten times. This rearrangement joins TRBV30 to TRBJ2-7, with no clear D. The CDR3 covers 16 residues. Germline V lookup: CDR1 GTSNPN, CDR2 SVGIG (reference sequence). V was clipped by 0 bases and J by 0 bases, with 15 bases between them. CDR3: CAWSVILTRSSYEQYF. CDR3 DNA: TGTGCCTGGAGTGTTATACTGACGAGGAGCTCCTACGAGCAGTACTTC.

CDR3: CASSQVKAVAEAFF. The CDR3 coding sequence is TGTGCCAGCAGCCAAGTAAAAGCGGTCGCTGAAGCTTTCTTT. The chain is built from TRBV4-2 and TRBJ1-1; D gene unclear. Between the trimmed V and J ends, which lost 1 base and 6 bases, there was a span of 12 bases. The CDR3 has 14 residues. Germline lookup yields CDR1 LGHNA and CDR2 YNFKEQ.